The rows below give T cell receptor beta chains drawn from one sample of a study of cytomegalovirus exposure and HLA in healthy donors. Sequenced by immunoSEQ multiplex PCR; TCRdb stores in-frame clones only, minus some. The table shows approximately 160,000 clones, with roughly 71% occurring only once. Material: PBMCs. These receptors were collected from a woman in her fifties or sixties in good health and CMV-seropositive. Both conserved end residues are part of each CDR3. The order of the fields is clone size, D gene, V gene, J gene, CDR3 DNA, CDR3 protein. The D gene is left open where the match is weak. Only some rows state a clone size, as once, few, many or a class for expanded clones.

clone_size: few; d_call: NA; v_call: TRBV5-1; j_call: TRBJ2-7; cdr3_nt: TGCGCCAGCAGCTTCCGTTCCGAGCAGTACTTC; cdr3_aa: CASSFRSEQYF
clone_size: few; d_call: NA; v_call: TRBV5-1; j_call: TRBJ1-1; cdr3_nt: TGCGCCAGCAGCTTGCAGGGGCGGAACACTGAAGCTTTCTTT; cdr3_aa: CASSLQGRNTEAFF
clone_size: NA; d_call: NA; v_call: TRBV5-4; j_call: TRBJ1-3; cdr3_nt: TGTGCCAGCAGCTTGGGGGCAAGCTCTGGAAACACCATATATTTT; cdr3_aa: CASSLGASSGNTIYF
clone_size: NA; d_call: TRBD1; v_call: TRBV5-8; j_call: TRBJ1-2; cdr3_nt: TGTGCCAGCAGTCCACAGGGGTATGGCTACACCTTC; cdr3_aa: CASSPQGYGYTF
clone_size: NA; d_call: TRBD1; v_call: TRBV7-2; j_call: TRBJ2-1; cdr3_nt: TGTGCCAGCAGCTTATTAGGTACAGGGGGCCCGAGAAATGAGCAGTTCTTC; cdr3_aa: CASSLLGTGGPRNEQFF
clone_size: NA; d_call: NA; v_call: TRBV11-2; j_call: TRBJ1-1; cdr3_nt: TGTGCCAGCAGCAACGGCGAGAGGACTGAAGCTTTCTTT; cdr3_aa: CASSNGERTEAFF
clone_size: NA; d_call: TRBD1; v_call: TRBV6-1; j_call: TRBJ2-1; cdr3_nt: TGTGCCAGCAGCCCCAGCGGGACAGGGGTCAATGAGCAGTTCTTC; cdr3_aa: CASSPSGTGVNEQFF
clone_size: NA; d_call: TRBD1; v_call: TRBV4-1; j_call: TRBJ1-2; cdr3_nt: TGCGCCAGCAGCCAAGCTGGGACAGCTAACTATGGCTACACCTTC; cdr3_aa: CASSQAGTANYGYTF
clone_size: NA; d_call: NA; v_call: TRBV6-5; j_call: TRBJ2-2; cdr3_nt: TGTGCCAGCAGGTACTCCCCTTCCACCGGGGAGCTGTTTTTT; cdr3_aa: CASRYSPSTGELFF
clone_size: NA; d_call: NA; v_call: TRBV29-1; j_call: TRBJ1-2; cdr3_nt: TGCAGCTTCCGACAAGTCGGGGAGTATGTCTACACCTTC; cdr3_aa: CSFRQVGEYVYTF
clone_size: NA; d_call: NA; v_call: TRBV7-9; j_call: TRBJ2-5; cdr3_nt: TGTGCCAGCAGCTTAGCGGGGGGGGCAACGGAGACCCAGTACTTC; cdr3_aa: CASSLAGGATETQYF
clone_size: NA; d_call: NA; v_call: TRBV6-5; j_call: TRBJ1-1; cdr3_nt: TGTGCCAGCAGTTACCCGGAGACTGAAGCTTTCTTT; cdr3_aa: CASSYPETEAFF
clone_size: NA; d_call: TRBD2; v_call: TRBV7-8; j_call: TRBJ2-1; cdr3_nt: TGTGCCAGCAGCATCACTAGCGACAATGAGCAGTTCTTC; cdr3_aa: CASSITSDNEQFF
clone_size: NA; d_call: NA; v_call: TRBV14; j_call: TRBJ1-1; cdr3_nt: TGTGCCAGCAGCCAAGATGGGCGGGGTAGATTTACTGAAGCTTTCTTT; cdr3_aa: CASSQDGRGRFTEAFF
clone_size: few; d_call: NA; v_call: TRBV5-6; j_call: TRBJ1-1; cdr3_nt: TGTGCCAGCAGCTTGCTAGGAAGGAACACTGAAGCTTTCTTT; cdr3_aa: CASSLLGRNTEAFF
clone_size: NA; d_call: TRBD1; v_call: TRBV29-1; j_call: TRBJ2-1; cdr3_nt: TGCAGCGTAGCGACAGGGTCGATTACCTACAATGAGCAGTTCTTC; cdr3_aa: CSVATGSITYNEQFF
clone_size: few; d_call: NA; v_call: TRBV6-6; j_call: TRBJ1-5; cdr3_nt: TGTGCCAGCAGTGCCAGGGAGGCTCAGCCCCAGCATTTT; cdr3_aa: CASSAREAQPQHF
clone_size: NA; d_call: NA; v_call: TRBV4-2; j_call: TRBJ2-3; cdr3_nt: TGTGCCAGCAGCCAAGAGGAGGCGAAAGGGCCAGATACGCAGTATTTT; cdr3_aa: CASSQEEAKGPDTQYF
clone_size: NA; d_call: NA; v_call: TRBV2; j_call: TRBJ2-5; cdr3_nt: TGTGCCAGCACGGTTACACCGGGGGAGACCCAGTACTTC; cdr3_aa: CASTVTPGETQYF
clone_size: NA; d_call: NA; v_call: TRBV6-6; j_call: TRBJ1-2; cdr3_nt: TGTGCCAGCACTTCGCCAGGGACTAACTATGGCTACACCTTC; cdr3_aa: CASTSPGTNYGYTF
clone_size: NA; d_call: TRBD1; v_call: TRBV11-2; j_call: TRBJ2-2; cdr3_nt: TGTGCCAGCAGCTTAACAGGGGTTAAAGGCACCGGGGAGCTGTTTTTT; cdr3_aa: CASSLTGVKGTGELFF
clone_size: NA; d_call: TRBD1; v_call: TRBV30; j_call: TRBJ2-3; cdr3_nt: TGTGCCTGGAGTGGAACAGGGGGATACACAGATACGCAGTATTTT; cdr3_aa: CAWSGTGGYTDTQYF
clone_size: NA; d_call: NA; v_call: TRBV6-5; j_call: TRBJ2-3; cdr3_nt: TGTGCCAGCAGTTATCGCAGGGCTGAGGATACGCAGTATTTT; cdr3_aa: CASSYRRAEDTQYF
clone_size: few; d_call: NA; v_call: TRBV2; j_call: TRBJ2-7; cdr3_nt: TGTGCCAGCAGGCCGGACAGAAACACCTACGAGCAGTACTTC; cdr3_aa: CASRPDRNTYEQYF
clone_size: NA; d_call: NA; v_call: TRBV13; j_call: TRBJ1-2; cdr3_nt: TGTGCCAGCACAGGGACTAACTATGGCTACACCTTC; cdr3_aa: CASTGTNYGYTF
clone_size: NA; d_call: NA; v_call: TRBV27; j_call: TRBJ2-5; cdr3_nt: TGTGCCAGCAGTTCACAAGATCAAGAGACCCAGTACTTC; cdr3_aa: CASSSQDQETQYF
clone_size: NA; d_call: NA; v_call: TRBV15; j_call: TRBJ1-4; cdr3_nt: TGTGCCACCAGCAGGAGTCTCGGCCCCGGGGAAGAAAAACTGTTTTTT; cdr3_aa: CATSRSLGPGEEKLFF
clone_size: NA; d_call: NA; v_call: TRBV29-1; j_call: TRBJ1-2; cdr3_nt: TGCAGCGTTGCAGACGGACTAAGGGACTATGGCTACACCTTC; cdr3_aa: CSVADGLRDYGYTF
clone_size: NA; d_call: NA; v_call: TRBV11-3; j_call: TRBJ2-1; cdr3_nt: TGTGCCAGCAGCCAATCGGGGATACTGGTCAATGAGCAGTTCTTC; cdr3_aa: CASSQSGILVNEQFF
clone_size: NA; d_call: TRBD2; v_call: TRBV7-9; j_call: TRBJ2-5; cdr3_nt: TGTGCCAGCAGCGGAGGACTAGCTGGGGGCGAGACCCAGTACTTC; cdr3_aa: CASSGGLAGGETQYF
clone_size: NA; d_call: TRBD2; v_call: TRBV6-6; j_call: TRBJ2-7; cdr3_nt: TGTGCCAGCAGCCTCTCCCCTAGCGGCTACGAGCAGTACTTC; cdr3_aa: CASSLSPSGYEQYF
clone_size: few; d_call: NA; v_call: TRBV5-1; j_call: TRBJ1-1; cdr3_nt: TGCGCCAGCAGCCCAGGGATCCGGAGTGAAGCTTTCTTT; cdr3_aa: CASSPGIRSEAFF
clone_size: NA; d_call: TRBD1; v_call: TRBV7-9; j_call: TRBJ1-2; cdr3_nt: TGTGCCAGCAGCGATTGGAAAGACAGGGTTCGCGCTTATGGCTACACCTTC; cdr3_aa: CASSDWKDRVRAYGYTF
clone_size: NA; d_call: NA; v_call: TRBV5-6; j_call: TRBJ1-1; cdr3_nt: TGTGCCAGCAGCTTTTTGTCAGGGAACACTGAAGCTTTCTTT; cdr3_aa: CASSFLSGNTEAFF
clone_size: NA; d_call: NA; v_call: TRBV4-1; j_call: TRBJ1-1; cdr3_nt: TGCGCCAGCAGCCCCTCGGGAAGAAGCGGCACTGAAGCTTTCTTT; cdr3_aa: CASSPSGRSGTEAFF
clone_size: NA; d_call: NA; v_call: TRBV29-1; j_call: TRBJ1-1; cdr3_nt: TGCAGCGTTGGTCAGGGGAACACTGAAGCTTTCTTT; cdr3_aa: CSVGQGNTEAFF
clone_size: NA; d_call: NA; v_call: TRBV5-1; j_call: TRBJ1-2; cdr3_nt: TGCGCCAGCAGCAGGGAGGAGGAACGATATGGCTACACCTTC; cdr3_aa: CASSREEERYGYTF
clone_size: NA; d_call: NA; v_call: TRBV19; j_call: TRBJ1-1; cdr3_nt: TGTGCCAGTTCTCAGCGGGGCGGGAGTGAAGCTTTCTTT; cdr3_aa: CASSQRGGSEAFF
clone_size: NA; d_call: NA; v_call: TRBV5-8; j_call: TRBJ1-1; cdr3_nt: TGTGCCAGCAGCTTGTCGTTAGGGGTTACGGGTGAAGCTTTCTTT; cdr3_aa: CASSLSLGVTGEAFF
clone_size: NA; d_call: TRBD1; v_call: TRBV10-3; j_call: TRBJ1-2; cdr3_nt: TGTGCCATCAGTGAGTCCTCCGGGACAGGAATGGGGGGCTACACCTTC; cdr3_aa: CAISESSGTGMGGYTF
clone_size: few; d_call: TRBD1; v_call: TRBV5-1; j_call: TRBJ2-7; cdr3_nt: TGCGCCAGCAGCTTGACAGGGACAGGTGCCTACGAGCAGTACTTC; cdr3_aa: CASSLTGTGAYEQYF
clone_size: NA; d_call: TRBD1; v_call: TRBV5-1; j_call: TRBJ2-2; cdr3_nt: TGCGCCAGCAGCGCCGACAGGGTGCGTCACACCGGGGAGCTGTTTTTT; cdr3_aa: CASSADRVRHTGELFF
clone_size: NA; d_call: TRBD2; v_call: TRBV5-4; j_call: TRBJ2-2; cdr3_nt: TGTGCCAGCAGCTCCCGTACTAGCGCGGGTACCGGGGAGCTGTTTTTT; cdr3_aa: CASSSRTSAGTGELFF